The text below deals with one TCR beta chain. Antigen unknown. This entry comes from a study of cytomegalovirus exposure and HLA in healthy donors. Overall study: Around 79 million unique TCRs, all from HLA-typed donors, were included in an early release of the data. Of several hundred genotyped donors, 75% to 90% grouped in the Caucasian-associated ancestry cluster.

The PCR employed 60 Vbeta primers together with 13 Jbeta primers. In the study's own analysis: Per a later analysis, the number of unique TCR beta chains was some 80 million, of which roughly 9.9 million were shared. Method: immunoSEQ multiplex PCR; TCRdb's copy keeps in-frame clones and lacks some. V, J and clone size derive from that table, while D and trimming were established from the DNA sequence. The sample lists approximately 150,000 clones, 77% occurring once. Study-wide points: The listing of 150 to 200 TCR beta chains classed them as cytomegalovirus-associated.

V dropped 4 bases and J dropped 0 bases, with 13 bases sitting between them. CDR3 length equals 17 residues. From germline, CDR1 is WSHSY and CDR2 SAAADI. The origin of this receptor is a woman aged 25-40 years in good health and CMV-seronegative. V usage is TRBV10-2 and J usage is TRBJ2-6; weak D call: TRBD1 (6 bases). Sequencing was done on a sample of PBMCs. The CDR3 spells CASSVGQYNSGANVLTF. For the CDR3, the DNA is TGCGCCAGCAGTGTAGGACAGTACAACTCTGGGGCCAACGTCCTGACTTTC.